This T cell receptor beta chain was profiled in a study of cytomegalovirus exposure and HLA in healthy donors. In the study overall: The roughly 120 million unique TCR beta sequences, from 150 million to 200 million T cells, were found by an earlier analysis.

Broader study findings: 87-base-pair reads could not separate some V segments, including TRBV6-2 and TRBV6-3. The presence/absence work took it that sequencing depth was about the same across donors. Accurate predictions that matched the HLA-A and HLA-B alleles of most subjects were reportedly made from TCR beta sequences.

The study ran its PCR with 60 Vbeta and 13 Jbeta primers. Here immunoSEQ multiplex PCR was the method, and the copy in TCRdb shows in-frame clones only, minus some. The top ten hold 2% to 3% of the sample, which has under 200,000 clones, approximately 80% seen once. A note on this clone: Its antigen remains unknown.

After removal of 5 bases from V and 9 bases from J, the junction contained 13 bases not matched to a gene. Looked up from germline, CDR1 is SGHTA and CDR2 is FQGNSA. This CDR3 region has 14 residues. The TCR originated in a woman in her forties in good health and CMV-seropositive. This chain uses TRBV7-2 with TRBJ2-7, with 7 bases lining up with TRBD1. The material sequenced was PBMCs. Here the CDR3 reads CASSPGDGTARQYF. In DNA form, the CDR3 reads TGTGCCAGCAGCCCCGGAGATGGGACAGCGAGGCAGTACTTC.